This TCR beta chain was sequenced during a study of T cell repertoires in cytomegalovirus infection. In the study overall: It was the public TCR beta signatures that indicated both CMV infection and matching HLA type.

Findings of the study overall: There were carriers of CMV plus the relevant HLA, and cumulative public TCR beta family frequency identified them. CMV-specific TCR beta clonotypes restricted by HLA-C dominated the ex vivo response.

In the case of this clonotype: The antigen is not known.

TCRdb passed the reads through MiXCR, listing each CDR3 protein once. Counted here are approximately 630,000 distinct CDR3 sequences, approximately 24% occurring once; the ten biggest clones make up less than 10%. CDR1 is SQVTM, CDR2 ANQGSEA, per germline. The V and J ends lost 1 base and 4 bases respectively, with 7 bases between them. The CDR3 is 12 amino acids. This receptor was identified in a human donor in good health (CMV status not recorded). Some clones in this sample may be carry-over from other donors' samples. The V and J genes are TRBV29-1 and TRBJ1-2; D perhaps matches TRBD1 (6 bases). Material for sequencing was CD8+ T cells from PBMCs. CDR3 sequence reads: CSVEAGVYGYTF. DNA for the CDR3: TGCAGCGTTGAAGCAGGGGTCTATGGCTACACCTTC. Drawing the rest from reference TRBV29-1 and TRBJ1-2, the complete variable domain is SAVISQKPSRDICQRGTSLTIQCQVDSQVTMMFWYRQQPGQSLTLIATANQGSEATYESGFVIDKFPISRPNLTFSTLTVSNMSPEDSSIYLCSVEAGVYGYTFGSGTRLTVV.